This T cell receptor beta chain was identified during a study of shared clonotypes between healthy human individuals. The ends were cut back, 5 bases at V and 4 bases at J, with 21 bases in the middle. Germline-derived CDR1 and CDR2 are SGHTA and FQGTGA. This CDR3 spans 17 amino acids. Samples left unsorted employed around 90 million PBMCs for genomic DNA. This clone was recorded once. Its cognate antigen is unknown. Study-wide results and limits: Donor clonotype sharing was expected to depend on sequencing depth.

At deep level, the assay was performed. Some clones are missing from TCRdb's copy, which holds only in-frame ones; the method was immunoSEQ multiplex PCR. The sample records roughly 500,000 clones, about 79% being singletons. The TCR comes from a woman between 40 and 50 years old in good health. Some clones in this sample may be carry-over from other donors' samples. This chain links TRBV7-3 with TRBJ1-5, with a tentative D call TRBD1 (5 bases). The source material was PBMCs. CDR3 in DNA: TGTGCCAGCAGCCCCCCCCGCCGGGACCCTTTTAATCAGCCCCAGCATTTT. It yields the protein CASSPPRRDPFNQPQHF.